A single TCR beta chain is shown here with its context. The table lists this clonotype with a few counts. This receptor's antigen is unknown. Base qualities are not recorded, but no much larger clone differs from it by a single base. The treatment or condition label of this sample denotes: live attenuated yellow fever vaccine strain. At every blood-draw timepoint, two biological replicates of bulk PBMCs were collected. A standard Ficoll-Paque protocol was used to isolate PBMCs from peripheral blood. TriZol was used to extract RNA from bulk PBMCs, from CD4 and CD8 fractions, and from dextramer-positive and dextramer-negative fractions. Synthesis of TCR cDNA relied on 5'RACE template switching, a step that introduced a universal primer site along with unique molecular identifiers. cDNA synthesis was primed from both the TCR alpha and TCR beta constant segments. Two PCR steps were used to amplify libraries, with sample barcodes and sequencing adapters being added in the second step. Sequencing of libraries was performed on Illumina HiSeq 2500 (2x100 bp) or NovaSeq (2x150 bp). As for how the authors treated the data: Demultiplexing of reads and collapsing into UMI consensus sequences were performed with MIGEC, and V(D)J alignment was carried out with MiXCR. Using edgeR on replicate PBMC samples, clonotypes were called vaccine-responding if FDR was below 0.01 and the log2 fold change was above 5 up to day 15. Bulk clonotypes were assigned CD4 or CD8 identity according to which sequenced CD4 or CD8 repertoire held them at higher abundance. TCRdb redid the processing of the public reads, applying fastp at Q25 and MiXCR, and retained in-frame beta chains. All rows with the same CDR3 protein become a single entry with the most common DNA and genes. The V and J calls were not made by the authors but by TCRdb's processing. Across this sample there are approximately 300,000 distinct CDR3 sequences, with roughly 7% seen only once. Roughly a sixth of the sample lies in the top ten.

The germline V gene sets CDR1 to MNHNS and CDR2 to SASEGT. Measured from the cysteine to the phenylalanine, the CDR3 is 16 residues long. Only the CDR3 portion is preserved as DNA: 48 bases, with reading frame beginning at the first base. Trimming removed 5 bases from V and 8 bases from J, leaving 24 bases between the germline ends. These data belong to a study of T cells after yellow fever vaccination (dated by TCRdb to the late 2010s). With regard to the full study: Libraries from fractions with low cell numbers were prepared with the SMART-Seq v4 Ultra Low Input RNA kit. Blood was drawn at multiple timepoints before and after primary and secondary immunization, with bulk PBMC replicates and cell subsets isolated. Two healthy male donors, one aged 18 to 30 and one aged 30 to 40 years, made up the cohort. Bulk TCR alpha and beta repertoires were sequenced longitudinally to track T-cell clones before and after primary and booster YFV17D yellow fever vaccination. Overall study outcomes, separate from this receptor: A small fraction of clonotypes showed up in both the CD4 and CD8 compartments, probably as a result of convergent recombination. After the booster, most clones that had expanded after primary vaccination were detected again (almost 97% of CD4 and more than 80% of CD8), suggesting broad maintenance of memory. Because abundant contaminating clonotypes from the bulk population could be contained in FACS-sorted repertoires, computational filtering was required. The study included only a couple of donors, which limits how far the findings can be generalized. Compared with the primary T-cell response, the secondary T-cell response was faster but weaker, reaching its peak on day 5 rather than on day 15.

The TCR sequence derives from a man in his late teens or twenties who received the YFV17D yellow fever vaccine. The chain couples TRBV6-1 to TRBJ1-2; TRBD1 is perhaps the D gene, given 6 matching bases. Sequences were derived from PBMCs, sampled roughly 46 days after the first yellow fever vaccination. The DNA reads as follows: TGTGCCAGCAGTCGAAACCAGGGGCTACTCGGGGGCGGCTACACCTTC. The encoded protein is CASSRNQGLLGGGYTF.